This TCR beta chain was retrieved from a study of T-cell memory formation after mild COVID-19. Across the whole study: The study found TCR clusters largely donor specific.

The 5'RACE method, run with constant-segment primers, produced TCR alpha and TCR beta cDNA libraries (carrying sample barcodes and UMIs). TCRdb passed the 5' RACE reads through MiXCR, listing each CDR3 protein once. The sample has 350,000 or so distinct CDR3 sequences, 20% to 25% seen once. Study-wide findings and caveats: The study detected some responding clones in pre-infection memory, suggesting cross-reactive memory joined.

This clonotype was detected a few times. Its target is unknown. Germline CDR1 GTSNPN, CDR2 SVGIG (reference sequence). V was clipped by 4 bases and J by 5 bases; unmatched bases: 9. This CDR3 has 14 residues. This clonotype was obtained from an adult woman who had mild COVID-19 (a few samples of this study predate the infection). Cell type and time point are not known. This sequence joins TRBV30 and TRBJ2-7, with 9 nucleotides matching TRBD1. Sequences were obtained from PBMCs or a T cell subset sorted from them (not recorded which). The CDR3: CAWTSGTGRNEQYF. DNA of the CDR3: TGTGCCTGGACCAGCGGGACAGGGAGGAACGAGCAGTACTTC.